The 19 T cell receptor beta chains below all came from one sample that was sequenced in a study of control samples from healthy donors and cancer patients. Sequenced by immunoSEQ multiplex PCR; TCRdb stores in-frame clones only, minus some. The repertoire holds 40,000 to 50,000 clones, with around 94% as singletons. The sample was blood. Receptors were obtained from a man between 60 and 75 years old in good health.

The gene calls are TRBV6-5 and TRBJ1-4; weak D call: TRBD1 (6 bases). With 6 bases removed from V and 8 bases from J, the gap between germline ends came to 19 bases. Germline V gene data show CDR1 as MNHEY and CDR2 as SVGAGI. This CDR3 region has 15 residues. The DNA of the CDR3 is TGTGCCAGCAGACCCACCACAGGGTTCAGAGAAAAACTGTTTTTT. It translates to CASRPTTGFREKLFF.

The rearrangement joins TRBV14 to TRBJ1-2; D may be TRBD1 (5 bases). CDR3 length: 15 residues. Trimming removed 3 bases at V and 2 bases at J, with 13 bases between. The germline gives CDR1 SGHDN, CDR2 FVKESK. CDR3 DNA: TGTGCCAGCAGCCAGCCGGGGCGAGGCAACTATGGCTACACCTTC. It specifies CASSQPGRGNYGYTF.

The genes are TRBV15 and TRBJ1-4, with 9 positions matching TRBD1. The junction had 4 bases not matched to a gene; V was cut back by 3 bases and J by 8 bases. The CDR3 loop spans 14 amino acids. The germline V gene has CDR1 LNHNV and CDR2 YYDKDF (reference sequence). CDR3 bases: TGTGCCACCAGCAGGGACAGGGGAACGGAAAAACTGTTTTTT. Protein product: CATSRDRGTEKLFF. The full variable domain, completed using reference TRBV15 and TRBJ1-4, is DAMVIQNPRYQVTQFGKPVTLSCSQTLNHNVMYWYQQKSSQAPKLLFHYYDKDFNNEADTPDNFQSRRPNTSFCFLDIRSPGLGDTAMYLCATSRDRGTEKLFFGSGTQLSVL.

This clone was recorded only once. The genes are TRBV7-3 and TRBJ2-1; D is undetermined. V was clipped by 4 bases and J by 4 bases, with 14 bases between them. Germline lookup yields CDR1 SGHTA and CDR2 FQGTGA. The CDR3 is 15 residues long. The CDR3 region is CASSSTLGRYNEQFF. The DNA for the CDR3 is TGTGCCAGCAGCTCCACCCTGGGTCGTTACAATGAGCAGTTCTTC. The whole variable domain, remainder taken from reference TRBV7-3 and TRBJ2-1, is GAGVSQTPSNKVTEKGKYVELRCDPISGHTALYWYRQSLGQGPEFLIYFQGTGAADDSGLPNDRFFAVRPEGSVSTLKIQRTERGDSAVYLCASSSTLGRYNEQFFGPGTRLTVL.

This clone appeared a single time. The chain employs TRBV9 and TRBJ2-7; 10 nucleotides agree with TRBD2. This CDR3 contains 15 residues. J gave up 7 bases and V 1 base, and 8 bases lay outside the gene matches. Germline V gene lookup returns CDR1 SGDLS and CDR2 YYNGEE. CDR3 in amino acids: CASSVTSGTFGEQYF. Here the CDR3 DNA reads TGTGCCAGCAGCGTAACTAGCGGGACGTTTGGGGAGCAGTACTTC.

J is TRBJ2-7 and V is TRBV10-3; D is possibly TRBD1 (5 bases). Per germline, CDR1 ENHRY and CDR2 SYGVKD. Trimming took off 6 bases at V and 1 base at J, with 10 bases between the two ends. The CDR3 has 13 amino acids. Written as DNA, the CDR3 is TGTGCCATCAGACTTCAGGGTTCCTACGAGCAGTACTTC. Translating gives CAIRLQGSYEQYF.

The rearrangement uses TRBV18 and TRBJ1-3; possible D gene TRBD1, 5 bases. Germline V gene sequence: CDR1 KGHSH, CDR2 LQKENI. Trimming shortened V by 6 bases and J by 1 base, and 22 bases separated the two germline ends. This CDR3 has 18 residues. The CDR3 sequence is CASSPLPRQRLSGNTIYF. The CDR3 DNA sequence: TGTGCCAGCTCCCCTCTACCCCGACAGAGACTTTCTGGAAACACCATATATTTT.

The CDR3 spells CASRVGGENTEAFF. CDR3 nucleotides: TGTGCCAGCAGAGTCGGTGGGGAGAACACTGAAGCTTTCTTT. The chain has TRBV28 and TRBJ1-1; no clear D. V gave up 6 bases and J gave up 1 base, with 12 bases separating them. The V gene's germline CDR1 is MDHEN and CDR2 SYDVKM. The CDR3 runs to 14 residues.

The V and J genes are TRBV1 and TRBJ1-4. TRBV1 is described as a pseudogene. This CDR3 is 18 amino acids long. CDR3 residues: CTSSQENRRGATNEKLFF. The CDR3 region has the DNA TGCACCAGCAGCCAAGAAAACCGGAGGGGGGCAACTAATGAAAAACTGTTTTTT.

V usage is TRBV7-8 and J usage is TRBJ1-2; a weak D match, TRBD1 (5 bases). The CDR3 covers 13 residues. The germline CDR1 and CDR2 sequences are SGHVS and FQNEAQ. V was pared by 2 bases and J by 6 bases, with 10 bases between. CDR3 bases: TGTGCCAGCAGCTTAAATCGGGGACATGGCTACACCTTC. Translation gives CASSLNRGHGYTF.

This rearrangement joins TRBV5-4 to TRBJ1-1; D may be TRBD1 (5 bases). Trimming removed 4 bases from V and 3 bases from J, with 16 bases in between. The CDR3 consists of 15 residues. Germline CDR1 SGHNT, CDR2 YYREEE (reference sequence). CDR3 coding DNA: TGTGCCAGCAGCGGGGGAGGAGGAAGGCACACTGAAGCTTTCTTT. It yields the protein CASSGGGGRHTEAFF.

The rearrangement joins TRBV6-5 to TRBJ1-1; tentatively, D is TRBD1 (5 bases). This CDR3 is built from 16 residues. Trimming left V 0 bases short and J 0 bases short, with 11 bases between. CDR1 and CDR2 from the germline V gene are MNHEY and SVGAGI. The CDR3 DNA is TGTGCCAGCAGTTACTCGATCGGGGGGATGAACACTGAAGCTTTCTTT. This translates into CASSYSIGGMNTEAFF.

V gene TRBV11-3 combines with J gene TRBJ2-3, with D perhaps being TRBD1 or TRBD2 (6 bases each). The CDR3 is made up of 16 amino acids. Germline V gene lookup returns CDR1 SGHNT and CDR2 YENEEA. Trimming left V 4 bases short and J 1 base short, with 15 bases between. CDR3 sequence: CASSSGRGGGTDTQYF. For the CDR3, the DNA is TGTGCCAGCAGCTCAGGCAGGGGAGGCGGCACAGATACGCAGTATTTT. The whole variable domain, filled in from reference TRBV11-3 and TRBJ2-3, reads EAGVVQSPRYKIIEKKQPVAFWCNPISGHNTLYWYLQNLGQGPELLIRYENEEAVDDSQLPKDRFSAERLKGVDSTLKIQPAELGDSAVYLCASSSGRGGGTDTQYFGPGTRLTVL.

This clone was recorded only once. The rearrangement joins TRBV19 to TRBJ1-5; the D is unclear. The CDR3 covers 20 residues. Germline loops: CDR1 LNHDA, CDR2 SQIVND (reference sequence). The V and J ends lost 4 bases and 0 bases respectively, with 25 bases between them. The CDR3 region is CASSSYGQLGPAHSNQPQHF. The CDR3 DNA is TGTGCCAGTAGTAGTTACGGGCAGCTCGGCCCCGCTCATAGCAATCAGCCCCAGCATTTT.

The rearrangement links TRBV25-1 to TRBJ1-2, with 8 bases matching TRBD1. The ends lost 2 bases at V and 4 bases at J; junction bases unmatched: 6. CDR1 is MGHDK and CDR2 is SYGVNS in the germline V gene. The CDR3 spans 15 residues. CDR3 sequence reads: CASSEQDRASYGYTF. The DNA for the CDR3 is TGTGCCAGCAGTGAACAGGACAGGGCTTCCTATGGCTACACCTTC.

The chain uses TRBV13 and TRBJ1-1; 7 nucleotides align to TRBD1. With 5 bases clipped from V and 8 bases from J, the junction kept 8 bases outside the gene matches. The CDR3 is 13 residues long. Germline loops: CDR1 PRHDT, CDR2 FYEKMQ (reference sequence). CDR3 sequence (DNA): TGTGCCAGCAGCCCGTGGGACAGATTAGAAGCTTTCTTT. Protein sequence: CASSPWDRLEAFF.

The chain uses TRBV29-1 and TRBJ2-2; TRBD2 matches at 7 bases. The V gene's germline CDR1 is SQVTM and CDR2 ANQGSEA. J was trimmed by 6 bases and V by 4 bases; bases with no gene match: 2. CDR3 length: 12 amino acids. The CDR3 here is CSVGAGAGELFF. In nucleotides, the CDR3 is TGCAGCGTTGGTGCGGGGGCCGGGGAGCTGTTTTTT.

The V gene is TRBV19, the J gene TRBJ2-5; 9 positions match TRBD1. The V gene end was trimmed by 8 bases and the J gene end by 4 bases; junction bases not matched to a gene: 11. The V gene's germline CDR1 is LNHDA and CDR2 SQIVND (reference sequence). CDR3 size: 15 residues. The CDR3 sequence: CASGPGQGVGETQYF. The CDR3 region has the DNA TGTGCCAGTGGACCGGGACAGGGAGTAGGAGAGACCCAGTACTTC.

This chain links TRBV19 with TRBJ1-1; D ambiguous. This CDR3 has 14 residues. V dropped 1 base and J dropped 7 bases, with 13 bases sitting between them. Germline loops: CDR1 LNHDA, CDR2 SQIVND (reference sequence). The chain's CDR3 is CASSIAWSSVEAFF. The CDR3 region has the DNA TGTGCCAGTAGTATAGCGTGGTCTTCGGTTGAAGCTTTCTTT. The full variable domain, rest sourced from reference TRBV19 and TRBJ1-1, is DGGITQSPKYLFRKEGQNVTLSCEQNLNHDAMYWYRQDPGQGLRLIYYSQIVNDFQKGDIAEGYSVSREKKESFPLTVTSAQKNPTAFYLCASSIAWSSVEAFFGQGTRLTVV.